Listed below are T cell receptor beta chains from one sample, sequenced in a study of shared clonotypes between healthy human individuals. Assay: immunoSEQ multiplex PCR; the TCRdb copy retains only in-frame clones and omits some. The profile shows fewer than 700,000 clones, around three quarters of them singletons. Material: PBMCs. These receptor sequences come from a woman between 40 and 50 years old in good health. Some clones in this sample may be carry-over from other donors' samples. The CDR3 runs from the conserved cysteine through the conserved F or W. The D gene is left open where the match is weak. Clone size is given for some rows only: seen once, a few or many times, or a class if the clone is expanded.

>.|TRBJ2-7|TRBD1|TRBV5-1|16
TGCGCCAGCAGCTTGAATGGACAGGGCGGTCCCAACGAGCAGTACTTC
CASSLNGQGGPNEQYF
>.|TRBJ2-3|TRBD2|TRBV19|16
TGTGCCAGTAGTATTGGACTAGCGGGAACCCGGGATACGCAGTATTTT
CASSIGLAGTRDTQYF
>few|TRBJ2-7|TRBD1|TRBV11-2|14
TGTGCCAGCAGCCTGGGACAGGGACTCTACGAGCAGTACTTC
CASSLGQGLYEQYF
>once|TRBJ1-1|TRBD1|TRBV5-4|15
TGTGCCAGCAGCTTGGACAGGGGGTCGCGCACTGAAGCTTTCTTT
CASSLDRGSRTEAFF
>.|TRBJ1-2|TRBD1|TRBV18|14
TGTGCCAGCTCCCCCGGGACAGGGGACTATGGCTACACCTTC
CASSPGTGDYGYTF
>.|TRBJ2-1|.|TRBV4-2|15
TGTGCCAGCAGCCAAGATAAGGGCGGTGTAGGTGAGCAGTTCTTC
CASSQDKGGVGEQFF
>.|TRBJ2-7|.|TRBV9|15
TGTGCCAGCAGCGTAGGACGGTCGTTTGGAAGTGAGCAGTACTTC
CASSVGRSFGSEQYF
>.|TRBJ2-1|TRBD2|TRBV7-9|15
TGTGCCAGCAGCTTAGGGACTAGCGGGGAGGATGAGCAGTTCTTC
CASSLGTSGEDEQFF
>.|TRBJ2-7|.|TRBV11-2|14
TGTGCCAGCAGCTTAGACACACGCTCCTACGAGCAGTACTTC
CASSLDTRSYEQYF
>.|TRBJ1-2|.|TRBV29-1|12
TGCAGCGTTGCAGAATCCTTCTATGGCTACACCTTC
CSVAESFYGYTF
>.|TRBJ2-7|TRBD2|TRBV28|13
TGTGCCAGCGAGCGGGAGGGCCTCTACGAGCAGTACTTC
CASEREGLYEQYF
>.|TRBJ2-2|.|TRBV7-8|14
TGTGCCAGCAGAGGGGGACGGAACACCGGGGAGCTGTTTTTT
CASRGGRNTGELFF
>.|TRBJ2-7|TRBD2|TRBV15|14
TGTGCCACCAGCAGCTCTAGCGGGAGTTACGAGCAGTACTTC
CATSSSSGSYEQYF
>.|TRBJ1-1|.|TRBV13|15
TGTGCCAGCAGCTTAGTTGGGTACCGTAACACTGAAGCTTTCTTT
CASSLVGYRNTEAFF
>few|TRBJ1-1|TRBD1|TRBV29-1|15
TGCAGCGTTGAAGAATCTGGGACAGGGCACATTGAAGCTTTCTTT
CSVEESGTGHIEAFF
>.|TRBJ2-7|.|TRBV7-2|13
TGTGCCAGCAGCTCCCGGATAAGCCACGAGCAGTACTTC
CASSSRISHEQYF
>.|TRBJ2-1|.|TRBV11-2|14
TGTGCCAGCAGCCCCGGGACCTGGGCGAATGAGCAGTTCTTC
CASSPGTWANEQFF
>.|TRBJ2-5|TRBD2|TRBV7-3|19
TGTGCCAGCAGCTTAACCGTCGGACTAGCGGGAGCTGGGCGTGAGACCCAGTACTTC
CASSLTVGLAGAGRETQYF
>.|TRBJ2-7|TRBD2|TRBV15|17
TGTGCCACCAGCAGAGAGAGATTAGCGGGAGCCAGCTACGAGCAGTACTTC
CATSRERLAGASYEQYF
>.|TRBJ2-5|.|TRBV9|13
TGTGCCAGCAGCGCCGGGAGTGTTGAGACCCAGTACTTC
CASSAGSVETQYF
>.|TRBJ2-7|.|TRBV18|13
TGTGCCAACTCACCCATGACAGGAGACGAGCAGTACTTC
CANSPMTGDEQYF
>.|TRBJ2-7|TRBD1|TRBV9|15
TGTGCCAGCAGCGTAGGGGAAGGGGGCCCCTACGAGCAGTACTTC
CASSVGEGGPYEQYF
>once|TRBJ2-2|.|TRBV7-2|16
TGTGCCAGCAGCTTAGAATCGGGAGCGAACACCGGGGAGCTGTTTTTT
CASSLESGANTGELFF
>.|TRBJ2-2|TRBD1|TRBV4-2|17
TGTGCCAGCAGCCAAGCGGGCAGGACAGGGAAAACCGGGGAGCTGTTTTTT
CASSQAGRTGKTGELFF
>.|TRBJ2-2|.|TRBV5-6|17
TGTGCCAGCAGCACCCTCGCGTGGGGGCTAGGTACCGGGGAGCTGTTTTTT
CASSTLAWGLGTGELFF
>few|TRBJ1-1|.|TRBV27|13
TGTGCCAGCAGTTTAGGTCAGAACACTGAAGCTTTCTTT
CASSLGQNTEAFF
>.|TRBJ2-7|TRBD2|TRBV10-3|14
TGTGCCATCAGCGGGACTAGCGGAACCTACGAGCAGTACTTC
CAISGTSGTYEQYF
>.|TRBJ2-4|TRBD1|TRBV19|13
TGTGCCAGTAGTCCGGGACAGGGAAACATTCAGTACTTC
CASSPGQGNIQYF
>.|TRBJ1-1|.|TRBV28|14
TGTGCCAGTCGCGGGAGGGAGGGGGGCACTGAAGCTTTCTTT
CASRGREGGTEAFF
>few|TRBJ2-1|TRBD2|TRBV18|16
TGTGCCAGCTCACCACCAGGCGGGAGGGCCGACAATGAGCAGTTCTTC
CASSPPGGRADNEQFF
>few|TRBJ1-2|.|TRBV9|16
TGTGCCAGCAGCGTAGGTGGGGGGACCTCTAACTATGGCTACACCTTC
CASSVGGGTSNYGYTF
>.|TRBJ2-7|TRBD1|TRBV18|14
TGTGCCAGCTCGCCCGACAGGGACCCCTACGAGCAGTACTTC
CASSPDRDPYEQYF
>.|TRBJ2-5|.|TRBV2|13
TGTGCCGGACACACCGCGTACCAAGAGACCCAGTACTTC
CAGHTAYQETQYF
>.|TRBJ2-7|.|TRBV19|12
TGTGCCAGTAGTAACCCTTTCTACGAGCAGTACTTC
CASSNPFYEQYF
>.|TRBJ2-7|.|TRBV5-6|17
TGTGCCAGCAGCCTTTTCCTGGGACTCGCGACCTCTTACGAGCAGTACTTC
CASSLFLGLATSYEQYF
>.|TRBJ2-2|.|TRBV6-1|14
TGTGCCAGCGGTGGATCCGCGAACACCGGGGAGCTGTTTTTT
CASGGSANTGELFF
>.|TRBJ1-1|.|TRBV7-6|16
TGTGCCAGCAGCCAAATTCTTAGGACAGCGGGGGCTGAAGCTTTCTTT
CASSQILRTAGAEAFF
>.|TRBJ1-1|TRBD1|TRBV5-1|15
TGCGCCAGCAGCGGGACAGACACAATGAACACTGAAGCTTTCTTT
CASSGTDTMNTEAFF
>.|TRBJ1-2|TRBD1|TRBV10-3|14
TGTGCCATCAGTGGCCAGGGGGGCCTCTATGGCTACACCTTC
CAISGQGGLYGYTF